The 22 T cell receptor beta chains given below trace back to one sample, sequenced in a study of T cell repertoires in cytomegalovirus infection. TCRdb itself ran the reads through MiXCR, one entry per CDR3 protein. The data hold under 600,000 distinct CDR3 sequences, with 15% to 20% observed a single time. The specimen sequenced was CD8+ T cells from PBMCs. All receptors derive from a human donor in good health (CMV status not recorded). Some clones in this sample may be carry-over from other donors' samples.

Of note for this clonotype: A read error may be the cause here, since a much bigger clone is one base away. The rearrangement links TRBV4-1 to TRBJ2-1; D not resolved. Looked up from germline, CDR1 is MGHRA and CDR2 is YSYEKL. V dropped 0 bases and J dropped 8 bases, with 17 bases sitting between them. The CDR3 spans 16 residues. CDR3 region: CASSQEFSRSRDEQFF. In DNA form, the CDR3 reads TGCGCCAGCAGCCAAGAATTCAGCAGGAGTAGGGATGAGCAGTTCTTC.

This clonotype was detected a few times. This rearrangement joins TRBV4-1 to TRBJ2-5; possible D gene TRBD1, 5 bases. CDR3 size: 15 residues. Germline V gene lookup returns CDR1 MGHRA and CDR2 YSYEKL. The ends were cut back, 2 bases at V and 1 base at J, with 11 bases in the middle. The CDR3 here is CASSQRSTVQETQYF. The DNA for the CDR3 is TGCGCCAGCAGCCAAAGATCGACAGTCCAAGAGACCCAGTACTTC.

This clonotype was seen a few times. This chain connects TRBV27 to TRBJ2-3; 7 bases fit TRBD1. This CDR3 spans 15 amino acids. V was pared by 0 bases and J by 6 bases, with 6 bases of the junction left unmatched. In germline, CDR1 is MNHEY, CDR2 SMNVEV (reference sequence). The CDR3 sequence is CASSLSTGHADTQYF. The CDR3 DNA is TGTGCCAGCAGTTTATCGACAGGGCATGCGGATACGCAGTATTTT.

The chain couples TRBV19 to TRBJ1-1; D gene uncertain. The ends were cut back, 5 bases at V and 5 bases at J, with 18 bases in the middle. CDR3 length: 15 amino acids. CDR1 and CDR2 from the germline V gene are LNHDA and SQIVND (reference sequence). CDR3 in DNA: TGTGCCAGTAGTTACCTCTCTGTGCCCGGGACTGAAGCTTTCTTT. The encoded protein is CASSYLSVPGTEAFF.

This clonotype came up once. V and J are TRBV6-4 and TRBJ2-1; 8 bases are a match to TRBD2. V trimming: 3 bases; J trimming: 0 bases; junction bases outside the gene matches: 4. The germline V gene encodes CDR1 MRHNA and CDR2 SNTAGT. The CDR3 is 16 amino acids. The CDR3 nucleotides read TGTGCCAGCAGTGATTTAGCGGGGAGCTCCTACAATGAGCAGTTCTTC. It codes for CASSDLAGSSYNEQFF.

This clonotype was seen many times. The V gene is TRBV10-3, the J gene TRBJ2-7; perhaps TRBD1 as D (6 bases). Germline V gives CDR1 ENHRY, CDR2 SYGVKD. Trimming shortened V by 5 bases and J by 0 bases, and 11 bases separated the two germline ends. The CDR3 runs to 14 residues. The CDR3 here is CAISQLGGSYEQYF. DNA of the CDR3: TGTGCCATCAGTCAATTAGGGGGCTCCTACGAGCAGTACTTC.

In its sample, this clonotype was seen many times. V usage is TRBV6-6 and J usage is TRBJ2-1, with TRBD2 matching 10 bases. CDR3 size: 15 residues. The V and J ends lost 7 bases and 5 bases, in that order; junction bases with no gene match: 8. Germline CDR1 is MNHNY and CDR2 is SVGAGI (reference sequence). CDR3 nucleotides: TGTGCCAGCAATCCCCTAGCGGGAGTGGACAATGAGCAGTTCTTC. Amino acids: CASNPLAGVDNEQFF.

V usage is TRBV4-1 and J usage is TRBJ2-1, with 12 positions matching TRBD2. After removal of 4 bases from V and 9 bases from J, the junction contained 13 bases not matched to a gene. Germline CDR1 and CDR2: MGHRA and YSYEKL. The CDR3 runs 17 residues. For the CDR3, the DNA is TGCGCCAGCAGCCCCGGTGGGGGTCTAGCGGGGGGGAGTGAGCAGTTCTTC. This encodes CASSPGGGLAGGSEQFF.

This clonotype was counted at least ten times. This chain joins TRBV12-3 or TRBV12-4 and TRBJ2-7; D assignment may be TRBD1 or TRBD2 (6 bases each). The length of the CDR3 is 12 residues. V lost 6 bases, J lost 7 bases, and 13 bases lay in between. CDR3 sequence (DNA): TGTGCCAGCAGCCCGGTAGGGGGGGAGCAGTACTTC. It encodes CASSPVGGEQYF.

This chain joins TRBV27 and TRBJ2-5, with TRBD2 as a possible D gene (6 bases). Germline CDR1 reads MNHEY; CDR2 reads SMNVEV (reference sequence). V was pared by 4 bases and J by 5 bases, with 14 bases between. This CDR3 contains 14 residues. The CDR3 here is CASSSDFGGETQYF. The CDR3 coding sequence is TGTGCCAGCAGTTCGGACTTCGGAGGGGAGACCCAGTACTTC.

The chain is built from TRBV10-2 and TRBJ2-3; D uncertain. The CDR3 length is 13 residues. V was pared by 4 bases and J by 6 bases, with 11 bases between. Germline loops: CDR1 WSHSY, CDR2 SAAADI. The CDR3 bases are TGCGCCAGCAGTGTGGCCACTTGGGATACGCAGTATTTT. Translation: CASSVATWDTQYF.

This clonotype has a count of ten or more. The chain combines TRBV5-6 with TRBJ1-2; D might be TRBD1 (6 bases). Germline lookup yields CDR1 SGHDT and CDR2 YYEEEE. The V end lost 4 bases, the J end lost 6 bases, and 19 bases lay between the germline ends. This CDR3 is 15 amino acids long. CDR3 in amino acids: CASSVTRGGVDGYTF. CDR3 nucleotides: TGTGCCAGCAGCGTCACCAGGGGTGGCGTGGATGGCTACACCTTC.

At least ten counts were recorded for this clonotype. The rearrangement uses TRBV12-3 or TRBV12-4 and TRBJ2-1; weak D call: TRBD1 (6 bases). The V end lost 10 bases, the J end lost 4 bases, and 17 bases lay between the germline ends. This CDR3 spans 14 amino acids. CDR3 loop: CAISHRVTYNEQFF. The CDR3 DNA reads as TGTGCCATCTCCCACAGGGTCACTTACAATGAGCAGTTCTTC.

This clonotype has a count of ten or more. This chain joins TRBV6-5 and TRBJ1-1, with D hard to call. The CDR3 is made up of 15 amino acids. Trimming pared 0 bases from V and 0 bases from J, leaving 8 bases between. Germline lookup yields CDR1 MNHEY and CDR2 SVGAGI. Written as DNA, the CDR3 is TGTGCCAGCAGTTACTCGAAGCCTCTGAACACTGAAGCTTTCTTT. Translating gives CASSYSKPLNTEAFF.

The V and J genes are TRBV20-1 and TRBJ2-5; 9 bases align to TRBD2. J gave up 3 bases and V 3 bases, and 11 bases lay outside the gene matches. The length of the CDR3 is 16 residues. Germline-derived CDR1 and CDR2 are DFQATT and SNEGSKA (reference sequence). CDR3 sequence (DNA): TGCAGTGCTAGCAGTCTAGCGGGGAGCCCTAAAGAGACCCAGTACTTC. This sequence encodes CSASSLAGSPKETQYF.

This clonotype was counted between two and nine times. V is TRBV28 and J is TRBJ2-1; no reliable D call. The CDR3 length is 16 residues. V was clipped by 2 bases and J by 3 bases, with 14 bases between them. Germline V CDR1 and CDR2: MDHEN, SYDVKM. The CDR3 DNA sequence: TGTGCCAGCAGTTTAGAGCTGGTGGAGAACTACAATGAGCAGTTCTTC. This encodes CASSLELVENYNEQFF.

This clonotype was seen repeatedly, ten times or more. The rearrangement uses TRBV7-8 and TRBJ2-4; the match to TRBD2 covers 8 bases. Per the germline V gene, CDR1 is SGHVS and CDR2 is FQNEAQ. J gave up 9 bases and V 3 bases, and 13 bases lay outside the gene matches. CDR3 size: 16 residues. The CDR3 DNA follows: TGTGCCAGCAGCTTTTCGACGGGAGGGCCGCTGGTCATTCAGTACTTC. It yields the protein CASSFSTGGPLVIQYF.

The chain couples TRBV30 to TRBJ2-3; D is unresolved. V was trimmed by 2 bases and J by 1 base, leaving 4 bases between them. The CDR3 loop spans 12 amino acids. The germline gives CDR1 GTSNPN, CDR2 SVGIG (reference sequence). CDR3 sequence (DNA): TGTGCCTGGAGTACTGGCACAGATACGCAGTATTTT. It codes for CAWSTGTDTQYF.

The table lists this clonotype with a few counts. CDR3 DNA sequence: TGTGCCAGCATCCCTTCAGGGGGCAGGGTCCCTTTCAATGAGCAGTTCTTC. It codes for CASIPSGGRVPFNEQFF. The rearrangement uses TRBV5-6 and TRBJ2-1, with 8 bases fitting TRBD1. The CDR3 is made up of 17 amino acids. Germline assignment: CDR1 SGHDT and CDR2 YYEEEE. V shed 6 bases, J shed 6 bases, and the junction held 17 bases outside the gene matches.

This clonotype occurred many times. The chain carries TRBV6-5 and TRBJ2-6, with TRBD2 matching over 11 bases. The J segment lost 4 bases and the V segment lost 2 bases, leaving 13 bases of the junction unmatched. The V gene's germline CDR1 is MNHEY and CDR2 SVGAGI. The CDR3 consists of 20 residues. The DNA for the CDR3 is TGTGCCAGCAGTTACGACAGTCTAGCGGGAGGACCGGAAGGGGCCAACGTCCTGACTTTC. Translated, it gives CASSYDSLAGGPEGANVLTF.

This clonotype was seen a single time. The gene calls are TRBV5-1 and TRBJ2-1; 11 bases map to TRBD2. CDR3 length equals 17 residues. Germline V gene sequence: CDR1 SGHRS, CDR2 YFSETQ. The V segment lost 7 bases and the J segment 5 bases; nucleotides outside the gene matches: 14. CDR3 region: CASRQGSGGAVDNEQFF. The CDR3 DNA follows: TGCGCCAGCCGCCAGGGTAGCGGGGGGGCCGTGGACAATGAGCAGTTCTTC.

CDR3 protein: CASSFLGGSYNEQFF. The CDR3 region has the DNA TGTGCCAGTAGTTTCTTGGGGGGTTCCTACAATGAGCAGTTCTTC. The chain employs TRBV19 and TRBJ2-1, with D tentatively TRBD2 (6 bases). This CDR3 comprises 15 residues. The ends were cut back, 5 bases at V and 1 base at J, with 12 bases in the middle. From germline, CDR1 is LNHDA and CDR2 SQIVND (reference sequence).